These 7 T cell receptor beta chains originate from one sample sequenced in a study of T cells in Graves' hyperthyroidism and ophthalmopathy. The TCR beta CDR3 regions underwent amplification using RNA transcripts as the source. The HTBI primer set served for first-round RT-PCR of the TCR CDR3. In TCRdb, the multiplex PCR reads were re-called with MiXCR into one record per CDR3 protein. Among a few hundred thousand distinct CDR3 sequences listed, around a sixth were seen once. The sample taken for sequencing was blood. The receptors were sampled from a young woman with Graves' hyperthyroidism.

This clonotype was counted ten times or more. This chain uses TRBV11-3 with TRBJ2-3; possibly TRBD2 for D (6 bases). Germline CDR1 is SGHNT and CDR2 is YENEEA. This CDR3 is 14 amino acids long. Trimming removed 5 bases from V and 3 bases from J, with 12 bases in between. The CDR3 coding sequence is TGTGCCAGCAGCCCCCGTGGGACTACAGATACGCAGTATTTT. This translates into CASSPRGTTDTQYF.

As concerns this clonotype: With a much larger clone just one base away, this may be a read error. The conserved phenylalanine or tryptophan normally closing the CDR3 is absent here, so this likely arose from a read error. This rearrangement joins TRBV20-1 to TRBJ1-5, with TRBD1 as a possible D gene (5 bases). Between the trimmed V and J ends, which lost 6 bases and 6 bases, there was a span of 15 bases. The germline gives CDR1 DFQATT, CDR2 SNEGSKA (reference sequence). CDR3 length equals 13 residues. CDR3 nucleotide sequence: TGCAGTGCCGGAGTGGGGGGGGGTCAGCCCCAGCATCTT. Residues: CSAGVGGGQPQHL.

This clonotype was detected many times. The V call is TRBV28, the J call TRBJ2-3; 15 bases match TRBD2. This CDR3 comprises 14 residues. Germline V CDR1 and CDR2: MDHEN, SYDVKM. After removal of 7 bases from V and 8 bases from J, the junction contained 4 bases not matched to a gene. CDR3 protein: CASNGLAGGGTQYF. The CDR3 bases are TGTGCCAGCAACGGACTAGCGGGAGGGGGTACGCAGTATTTT.

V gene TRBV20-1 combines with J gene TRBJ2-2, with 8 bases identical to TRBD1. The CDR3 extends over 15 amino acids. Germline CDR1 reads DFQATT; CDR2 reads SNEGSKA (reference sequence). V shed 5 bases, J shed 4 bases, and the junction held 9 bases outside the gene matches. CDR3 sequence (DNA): TGCAGTGCTTATACCAGGGGGCGCGGCACCGGGGAGCTGTTTTTT. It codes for CSAYTRGRGTGELFF.

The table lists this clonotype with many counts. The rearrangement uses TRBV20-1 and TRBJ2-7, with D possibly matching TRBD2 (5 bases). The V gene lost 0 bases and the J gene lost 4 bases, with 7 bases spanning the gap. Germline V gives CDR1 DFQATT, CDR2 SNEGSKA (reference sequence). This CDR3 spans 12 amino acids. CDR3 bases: TGCAGTGCTAGAGATTCGGGGTACGAGCAGTACTTC. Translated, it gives CSARDSGYEQYF.

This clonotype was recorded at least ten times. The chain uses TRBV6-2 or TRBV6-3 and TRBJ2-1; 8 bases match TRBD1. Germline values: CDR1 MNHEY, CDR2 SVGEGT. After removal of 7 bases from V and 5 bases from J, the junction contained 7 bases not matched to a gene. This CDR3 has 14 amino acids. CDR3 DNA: TGTGCCAGCAACAGGGGGATGCGGGACAATGAGCAGTTCTTC. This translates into CASNRGMRDNEQFF.

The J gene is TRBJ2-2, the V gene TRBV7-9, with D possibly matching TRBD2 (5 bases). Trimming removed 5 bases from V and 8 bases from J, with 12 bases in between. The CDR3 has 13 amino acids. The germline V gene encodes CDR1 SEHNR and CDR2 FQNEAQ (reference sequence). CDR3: CASSLGNLGELFF. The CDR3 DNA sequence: TGTGCCAGCAGCCTCGGGAATTTGGGGGAGCTGTTTTTT.